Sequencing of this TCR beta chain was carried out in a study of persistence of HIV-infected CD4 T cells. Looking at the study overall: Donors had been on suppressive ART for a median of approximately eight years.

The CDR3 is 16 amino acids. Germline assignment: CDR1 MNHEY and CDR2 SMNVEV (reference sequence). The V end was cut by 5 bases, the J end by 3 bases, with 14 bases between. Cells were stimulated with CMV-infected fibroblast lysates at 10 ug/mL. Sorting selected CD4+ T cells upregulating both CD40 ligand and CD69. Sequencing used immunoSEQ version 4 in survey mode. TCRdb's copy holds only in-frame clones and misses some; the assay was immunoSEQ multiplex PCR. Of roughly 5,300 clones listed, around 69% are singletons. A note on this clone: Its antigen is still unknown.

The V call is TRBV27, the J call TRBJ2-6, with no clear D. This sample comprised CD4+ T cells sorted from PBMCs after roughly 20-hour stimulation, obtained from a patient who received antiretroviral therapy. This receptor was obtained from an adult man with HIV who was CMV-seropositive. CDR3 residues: CASSRTDTFGANVLTF. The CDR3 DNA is TGTGCCAGCAGTAGAACTGACACCTTTGGGGCCAACGTCCTGACTTTC.